Described below is a single T cell receptor (beta chain) sequence and its context. Antigen: not known. These data originate in a study of CD4+ T cells in melanoma. Points from the study as a whole: In melanoma, neoantigen-specific CD4+ T cells reportedly differed in differentiation state. A reported correlation linked neoantigen-specific CD4+ T cells to CD8+, macrophage and B cell function.

With 4 bases removed from V and 4 bases from J, the gap between germline ends came to 15 bases. CDR1 is SGHTS and CDR2 is YDEGEE in the germline V gene. The CDR3 sequence is 15 residues long. TCRdb's copy holds only in-frame clones and misses some; the assay was immunoSEQ multiplex PCR. The sample has 15,000 or so clones; approximately 62% are singletons. Input material: cells from a culture (not recorded whether cultured in vitro). This sequence was found in a human donor with melanoma. V is TRBV5-8 and J is TRBJ1-5, with D possibly TRBD1 on 6 matching bases. The chain's CDR3 is CASSPTGSRNQPQHF. For the CDR3, the DNA is TGTGCCAGCAGCCCAACAGGGTCACGAAATCAGCCCCAGCATTTT.